The 10 T cell receptor beta chains presented below share a single source sample, sequenced in a study of tumor-infiltrating lymphocytes in localized non-small cell lung cancer. The repertoire was sequenced with immunoSEQ multiplex PCR; TCRdb's copy has only in-frame clones and lacks some. The sample contains 5,000 to 6,000 clones, around 60% of which appear only once. Source material: uninvolved lung tissue not adjacent to the tumor. Receptors were obtained from a human donor with non-small cell lung cancer.

This clone is a singleton in its sample. The V call is TRBV30, the J call TRBJ2-7, with 9 bases fitting TRBD1. This CDR3 has 14 amino acids. Trimming cost V 5 bases and J 5 bases; bases outside gene matches: 10. Germline V lookup: CDR1 GTSNPN, CDR2 SVGIG (reference sequence). DNA of the CDR3: TGTGCCTGGGACCCGGGACAGGGAATCGACGAGCAGTACTTC. It translates to CAWDPGQGIDEQYF.

The chain couples TRBV7-9 to TRBJ2-5; TRBD1 aligns across 7 bases. Germline values: CDR1 SEHNR, CDR2 FQNEAQ (reference sequence). Trimming cost V 5 bases and J 5 bases; bases outside gene matches: 8. The CDR3 runs 14 residues. In nucleotides, the CDR3 is TGTGCCAGCAGCCCGGAAGGGGGCTGGGAGACCCAGTACTTC. Residues: CASSPEGGWETQYF.

The rearrangement uses TRBV25-1 and TRBJ1-2, with a weak D call TRBD1 (5 bases). Germline CDR1 reads MGHDK; CDR2 reads SYGVNS. The length of the CDR3 is 17 residues. Trimming pared 2 bases from V and 8 bases from J, leaving 24 bases between. The CDR3 DNA reads TGTGCCAGCAGTGAAAGCGCGACCATCATAGGGGTATACGGCTACACCTTC. Its translation: CASSESATIIGVYGYTF.

To note about this clone: Other nucleotide sequences in the sample specify the same CDR3. J is TRBJ1-1 and V is TRBV7-2, with D uncertain. CDR1 and CDR2 (germline): SGHTA, FQGNSA. Trimming stripped 2 bases from V and 1 base from J, with 5 bases between. This CDR3 has 13 residues. CDR3 sequence (DNA): TGTGCCAGCAGCTTAAGGGCGAACACTGAAGCTTTCTTT. This sequence encodes CASSLRANTEAFF.

The gene calls are TRBV19 and TRBJ2-2, with a weak D call TRBD1 (6 bases). This CDR3 spans 13 amino acids. Germline V gene sequence: CDR1 LNHDA, CDR2 SQIVND (reference sequence). CDR3: CAGADANTGELFF. In DNA form, the CDR3 reads TGTGCGGGGGCGGATGCGAACACCGGGGAGCTGTTTTTT.

The chain links TRBV30 to TRBJ2-1; 10 positions agree with TRBD2. Trimming took 2 bases from V and 2 from J; bases not matched to a gene: 3. The CDR3 sequence is 15 residues long. Germline loops: CDR1 GTSNPN, CDR2 SVGIG (reference sequence). CDR3 sequence: CAWSIGLAAYNEQFF. The DNA of the CDR3 is TGTGCCTGGAGTATAGGACTAGCGGCCTACAATGAGCAGTTCTTC.

CDR3 loop: CASQTGVLRETQYF. The CDR3 coding sequence is TGTGCCTCACAAACCGGGGTCTTGAGGGAGACCCAGTACTTC. V and J are TRBV2 and TRBJ2-5; tentative D call: TRBD2 (5 bases). The CDR3 totals 14 residues. Germline lookup yields CDR1 SNHLY and CDR2 FYNNEI. V shed 11 bases and J shed 5 bases, with 21 bases lying between them.

The rearrangement joins TRBV7-3 to TRBJ2-2; 9 bases map to TRBD2. This CDR3 has 16 amino acids. The germline V gene has CDR1 SGHTA and CDR2 FQGTGA. The V segment lost 4 bases and the J segment 4 bases; nucleotides outside the gene matches: 7. CDR3 in DNA: TGTGCCAGCAGCTCCAGAGCGGGAGGATTCACCGGGGAGCTGTTTTTT. Encoded protein: CASSSRAGGFTGELFF.

The genes are TRBV6-5 and TRBJ2-1, with D hard to call. V gave up 2 bases and J gave up 4 bases, with 6 bases separating them. CDR3 size: 13 residues. Germline V CDR1 and CDR2: MNHEY, SVGAGI. The CDR3 bases are TGTGCCAGCAGTTACACCAATTACAATGAGCAGTTCTTC. Translating gives CASSYTNYNEQFF.

The chain joins TRBV28 to TRBJ1-1; D not resolved. CDR1 is MDHEN and CDR2 is SYDVKM in the germline V gene. The CDR3 covers 13 residues. The V and J ends lost 3 bases and 1 base respectively, with 6 bases between them. This CDR3 reads CASSLLGNTEAFF. The CDR3 bases are TGTGCCAGCAGTTTGCTCGGGAACACTGAAGCTTTCTTT. Filled out from reference TRBV28 and TRBJ1-1, the complete variable domain reads DVKVTQSSRYLVKRTGEKVFLECVQDMDHENMFWYRQDPGLGLRLIYFSYDVKMKEKGDIPEGYSVSREKKERFSLILESASTNQTSMYLCASSLLGNTEAFFGQGTRLTVV.